These 13 T cell receptor beta chains were sequenced from one sample in a study of blood T cell repertoires in COVID-19. The repertoire was sequenced with immunoSEQ multiplex PCR; TCRdb's copy has only in-frame clones and lacks some. Of approximately 60,000 clones in the sample, about 78% were seen once. Sequenced input: peripheral blood. The receptors here all came from a woman of 80 years or more with acute or convalescent COVID-19.

The chain carries TRBV5-1 and TRBJ2-7; 7 nucleotides align to TRBD1. This CDR3 comprises 15 residues. V gave up 4 bases and J gave up 2 bases; unmatched junction bases: 9. The V gene's germline CDR1 is SGHRS and CDR2 YFSETQ. CDR3 protein: CASSPGTVGPYEQYF. The CDR3 nucleotides read TGCGCCAGCAGCCCCGGGACAGTGGGACCCTACGAGCAGTACTTC.

This rearrangement joins TRBV2 to TRBJ1-3; D ambiguous. The CDR3 has 14 amino acids. Germline loops: CDR1 SNHLY, CDR2 FYNNEI. Trimming shortened V by 4 bases and J by 4 bases, and 11 bases separated the two germline ends. CDR3 loop: CASSVGGSGNTIYF. The CDR3 DNA reads TGTGCCAGCAGTGTGGGAGGGTCAGGAAACACCATATATTTT.

There are a few counts of this clone. V usage is TRBV28 and J usage is TRBJ1-1; 7 bases are shared with TRBD1. Unmatched junction bases numbered 14, after V lost 6 bases and J lost 4 bases. The CDR3 is made up of 16 amino acids. Germline CDR1 is MDHEN and CDR2 is SYDVKM. CDR3 protein: CASSHRQGPRGTEAFF. In DNA, the CDR3 is TGTGCCAGCAGCCATCGACAGGGACCCAGGGGCACTGAAGCTTTCTTT.

The chain has TRBV18 and TRBJ1-4; 8 bases agree with TRBD1. There are 13 residues in the CDR3. Losses at the gene ends were 8 bases for V and 2 bases for J; bases not matched to a gene: 1. Germline values: CDR1 KGHSH, CDR2 LQKENI. For the CDR3, the DNA is TGTGCCAGCCGGGACAGGACTAATGAAAAACTGTTTTTT. Translated, it gives CASRDRTNEKLFF.

The V call is TRBV19, the J call TRBJ1-2; perhaps TRBD1 as D (5 bases). The CDR3 length is 15 residues. V was pared by 4 bases and J by 3 bases, with 15 bases between. Germline lookup yields CDR1 LNHDA and CDR2 SQIVND (reference sequence). CDR3 sequence reads: CASSRLDRGDYGYTF. The CDR3 nucleotides are TGTGCCAGTAGTAGATTGGATAGGGGCGACTATGGCTACACCTTC.

The rearrangement joins TRBV9 to TRBJ1-2; 9 bases are shared with TRBD1. V trimming: 0 bases; J trimming: 8 bases; junction bases outside the gene matches: 2. From germline, CDR1 is SGDLS and CDR2 YYNGEE. This CDR3 is built from 13 residues. The CDR3 DNA follows: TGTGCCAGCAGCGTAGGACAGGGGGTAGGCTACACCTTC. It specifies CASSVGQGVGYTF.

The chain has TRBV2 and TRBJ2-2; tentative D call: TRBD1 (6 bases). The CDR3 contains 13 residues. Trimming pared 6 bases from V and 3 bases from J, leaving 8 bases between. Germline V lookup: CDR1 SNHLY, CDR2 FYNNEI. The CDR3 DNA sequence: TGTGCCAGCAGATACAGGGACACCGGGGAGCTGTTTTTT. Protein: CASRYRDTGELFF.

The CDR3 DNA is TGTGCCAGCAGCCCCACAGGGGCGCTGCCTGGGGCCAACGTCCTGACTTTC. Protein: CASSPTGALPGANVLTF. The chain joins TRBV7-6 to TRBJ2-6; 7 positions agree with TRBD1. The CDR3 has 17 amino acids. V gave up 5 bases and J gave up 2 bases; unmatched junction bases: 9. Germline V gives CDR1 SGHVS, CDR2 FNYEAQ.

This chain links TRBV5-4 with TRBJ1-1, with D possibly TRBD1 on 6 matching bases. V was clipped by 7 bases and J by 1 base, with 11 bases between them. This CDR3 has 13 residues. Germline lookup yields CDR1 SGHNT and CDR2 YYREEE (reference sequence). CDR3 sequence: CASGIGGNTEAFF. For the CDR3, the DNA is TGTGCCAGCGGAATAGGGGGGAACACTGAAGCTTTCTTT. Full variable domain (rest looked up from reference TRBV5-4 and TRBJ1-1): ETGVTQSPTHLIKTRGQQVTLRCSSQSGHNTVSWYQQALGQGPQFIFQYYREEENGRGNFPPRFSGLQFPNYSSELNVNALELDDSALYLCASGIGGNTEAFFGQGTRLTVV.

In DNA form, the CDR3 reads TGCAGCGTTGATGGGACAGGGGCCGATACGCAGTATTTT. It yields the protein CSVDGTGADTQYF. The gene calls are TRBV29-1 and TRBJ2-3; 10 positions match TRBD1. Germline CDR1 SQVTM, CDR2 ANQGSEA. The V gene end was trimmed by 3 bases and the J gene end by 6 bases; junction bases not matched to a gene: 3. The CDR3 consists of 13 residues.

The V and J genes are TRBV5-6 and TRBJ1-3; D not certain. V dropped 0 bases and J dropped 0 bases, with 7 bases sitting between them. Germline V gives CDR1 SGHDT, CDR2 YYEEEE. The CDR3 is 15 residues long. The DNA of the CDR3 is TGTGCCAGCAGCTTGGTGGTAGCCTCTGGAAACACCATATATTTT. This sequence encodes CASSLVVASGNTIYF.

The CDR3: CASSGVTGVPNEKLFF. The CDR3 bases are TGTGCCAGTAGTGGGGTCACAGGGGTCCCTAATGAAAAACTGTTTTTT. The chain combines TRBV19 with TRBJ1-4, with 7 bases that match TRBD1. CDR1 and CDR2 (germline): LNHDA, SQIVND (reference sequence). The CDR3 extends over 16 amino acids. The junction had 9 bases not matched to a gene; V was cut back by 5 bases and J by 3 bases.

The gene calls are TRBV7-2 and TRBJ1-6; 10 bases fit TRBD1. This CDR3 is 16 amino acids long. V was pared by 7 bases and J by 6 bases, with 9 bases of the junction left unmatched. The V gene's germline CDR1 is SGHTA and CDR2 FQGNSA. In nucleotides, the CDR3 is TGTGCCAGCATCAGGACAGGGGGTAGACCTAATTCACCCCTCCACTTT. This codes for CASIRTGGRPNSPLHF.